This entry is about one TCR beta chain. It has no known antigen specificity. No qualities accompany the bases; no much larger clone lies one base away. The germline V gene sets CDR1 to SQVTM and CDR2 to ANQGSEA. From the cysteine through the phenylalanine, the CDR3 covers 14 amino acids. Left in the record is the CDR3 DNA by itself, 42 bases read in frame from the first base. V and J are truncated by 7 bases and 2 bases respectively, leaving an intervening sequence of 14 bases. The data were taken from a study of shared clonotypes between healthy human individuals (dated by TCRdb to the early 2020s). Regarding the study in general: The cohort comprised a couple of women and three men aged 18 to 49 years. Blood TCR repertoires of about 5 healthy adults were deeply sequenced to estimate repertoire size and the extent of clonotype sharing between individuals. To increase sequencing depth and limit assay-specific biases, TCR repertoire library preparation and sequencing were carried out by different laboratories using diverse techniques. Between about 0.85 and 9.5 billion PBMCs per donor were obtained by leukapheresis. For each donor, CD4 naive and CD4 memory were each run on three plates, CD8 naive on two plates, and CD8 memory on one plate. The paper as a whole reports these results and caveats: Rarefaction of sorted-subset datasets indicated incomplete sequencing despite the large sequencing depth. Estimated clonotype richness was generally larger for naive than for memory subsets. Pairwise subsampling led to the expectation that sequencing depth would affect the degree of clonotype sharing among donors. Sharing across several donors was observed for 4.5% to 6.5% of naive CD4, less than 4% of naive CD8, 2.3% of memory CD4, and 0.4% of memory CD8 clonotypes. The small number of donors limited the genetic and exposure-history diversity represented. Only blood was sampled, and tissue TCR repertoires likely differ from those in blood. Higher generation probabilities were observed for clonotypes shared by all four sorted-subset donors than for non-shared clonotypes.

TCR CDR3 regions were amplified from genomic DNA by multiplex PCR using the deep immunoSEQ assay. Extracted genomic DNA from each cell subset was spread evenly across all wells of several immunoSEQ 96-well plates, with each plate serving as a replicate. For sorted subsets, each replicate PCR was loaded with roughly 200 ng genomic DNA, equivalent to roughly 30,000 T cell genomes. Purified libraries were measured with a Qubit 3.0 fluorometer, size-checked on a Bioanalyzer 2100, and measured again with the KAPA Library Quantification kit. A separate single-read 150-cycle Illumina NextSeq 550 flow cell was used to sequence each immunoSEQ 96-well plate. In the original analysis: Because only junctional sequences without quality scores were contained in the immunoSEQ output, filtering matching that applied to full-length reads could not be performed. Sequences were annotated with PyIR, a Python wrapper for IgBLAST v1.9, using IMGT germline references to assign V/J genes and CDR3. Reads with weak V/J assignments (E-value above 1e-6), missing CDR3, stop codons, out-of-frame junctions, or ambiguous translated residues were removed. A V3J clonotype was defined by an identical inferred V gene, J gene, and CDR3 amino acid sequence. The percentage overlap between two repertoires was calculated by dividing the number of shared unique clonotypes by the size of the smaller repertoire. Three approaches were used to assess repertoire richness: RTK rarefaction, the Chao1 estimator, and Recon v2.1 estimates of unobserved clonotypes. For all TCRbeta clonotypes obtained by the gDNA method from four donors, generation probabilities were computed with OLGA. TCRdb stores this immuneACCESS table with in-frame sequences only. Part of the clones is absent; in the studies checked, under half of the shortfall reflects unresolved V genes, and no reason is known for the rest. The DNA was the basis for D and trimming; V, J and clone size are from that table. This sample gives about 680,000 clones in total; around 73% of them show up just once. 1.5% to 2% of the sample belongs to the ten largest clones.

Donors were healthy HIV-negative adults with no recently reported acute infections or vaccinations. Every donor was a Caucasian adult living in Nashville, Tennessee, USA. CD4+ T cells were enriched by magnetic negative selection; naive cells were then positively selected on CD45RA, and the negative fraction formed the memory subset. Blood was collected by leukapheresis, and PBMCs were isolated by Ficoll-Histopaque density gradient centrifugation and then cryopreserved in liquid nitrogen vapor phase. Purity and quantity of every magnetically sorted T cell population were checked by analytical flow cytometry. Each sorted fraction had its genomic DNA isolated and then quantified by UV absorbance on a Nanodrop 2000c.

The sequencing input was memory CD4+ T cells sorted from blood. The cell subset or site label, read with the paper, signifies: CD45RA-negative fraction. This clonotype originated in a woman in her twenties or thirties in good health. The V and J segments used are TRBV29-1 and TRBJ2-2; no D gene call is confident. The bases are TGCAGCGCTGAGGTAGTGTTTAACACCGGGGAGCTGTTTTTT. The encoded protein is CSAEVVFNTGELFF.